These 6 T cell receptor beta chains originate from one sample sequenced in a study of tissue T cells after allogeneic stem cell transplantation. The assay was immunoSEQ multiplex PCR, and TCRdb's table has in-frame clones only and misses some. The sample includes some 17,000 clones, under 80% of them seen just once. The specimen sequenced was spleen. The receptors derive from a female BALB/c mouse in good health. Mice of this strain are of MHC haplotype H2-d.

This clone was counted once. The germline and genes are mouse ones. The CDR3 end lies 1 residue beyond the end of the read and is filled in from the germline J gene. The chain couples TRBV13-2 to TRBJ2-5; 12 bases fit TRBD2. Per germline, CDR1 NNHNN and CDR2 SYGAGS (reference sequence). The junction had 4 bases not matched to a gene; V was cut back by 0 bases and J by 8 bases. This CDR3 spans 15 amino acids. The DNA read from the CDR3 is TGTGCCAGCGGTGATGCGGGACTGGGGGGCGCCACCCAGTAC. Protein sequence: CASGDAGLGGATQY. The whole CDR3 region reads CASGDAGLGGATQYF.

With respect to this clone: Mouse names are used for the genes. The read ends 1 residue early relative to the CDR3; the germline J gene fills the gap. The chain links TRBV13-2 to TRBJ1-6, with D tentatively TRBD1 (6 bases). TRBJ1-6 is reported as an ORF; its role is uncertain. This CDR3 contains 15 residues. Trimming stripped 2 bases from V and 5 bases from J, with 11 bases between. Germline loops: CDR1 NNHNN, CDR2 SYGAGS (reference sequence). The CDR3 reads CASGDKGTNNSPLYF. The sequenced part of the CDR3 DNA is TGTGCCAGCGGTGACAAAGGGACAAATAATTCGCCCCTCTAC.

About this clone itself: Mouse germline and gene names are used. The missing CDR3 end, 1 residue past where the read stops, is filled in from the germline J gene. V gene TRBV1 combines with J gene TRBJ2-4; 9 nucleotides line up with TRBD1. This CDR3 is 17 amino acids long. Germline V gene sequence: CDR1 NSQYPW, CDR2 LRSPGD (reference sequence). V lost 3 bases and J lost 0; bases outside the gene matches: 7. CDR3 residues: CTCSAPGQGPSQNTLYF. CDR3 bases read: TGCACCTGCAGTGCTCCGGGACAGGGCCCTAGTCAAAACACCTTGTAC.

Points on this clone: Gene labels here are mouse ones. The DNA ends 1 residue before the CDR3 does, and the rest of the CDR3 is filled in from the germline J gene. The gene calls are TRBV19 and TRBJ2-5; weak D call: TRBD2 (6 bases). The germline V gene encodes CDR1 FNHDT and CDR2 SITEND (reference sequence). The CDR3 loop spans 15 amino acids. V was shortened by 4 bases and J by 0 bases, with 12 bases between the two germline ends. The CDR3 reads CASSPLGTNQDTQYF. Partial CDR3 DNA: TGTGCCAGCAGTCCCCTGGGGACTAACCAAGACACCCAGTAC.

Concerning this clone itself: The genes are named according to mouse. The CDR3 end falls 1 residue outside the read, so it is completed with the germline J gene. This chain uses TRBV13-2 with TRBJ2-5; no clear D gene. Germline CDR1 and CDR2: NNHNN and SYGAGS (reference sequence). Between the trimmed V and J ends, which lost 5 bases and 0 bases, there was a span of 4 bases. CDR3 size: 12 residues. The part of the CDR3 DNA that was read is TGTGCCAGCGGGGCTAACCAAGACACCCAGTAC. It encodes CASGANQDTQY. The complete CDR3 reads CASGANQDTQYF.

About this clone itself: All gene names here are mouse names. The read ends 1 residue before the CDR3 terminus; that terminus is restored from the germline J gene. This chain joins TRBV20 and TRBJ2-3; perhaps TRBD1 as D (5 bases). V was trimmed by 6 bases and J by 0 bases, leaving 10 bases between them. Germline lookup yields CDR1 GFQATS and CDR2 STVNSAI. The CDR3 is 13 amino acids. CDR3: CGAVDTSAETLYF. CDR3 bases read: TGTGGTGCCGTGGACACTAGTGCAGAAACGCTGTAT.